The text below deals with one TCR beta chain. This CDR3 is built from 16 residues. CDR1 SGHVS and CDR2 FNYEAQ come from the germline V gene. V gave up 1 base and J gave up 2 bases; unmatched junction bases: 4. These data are taken from a study of blood T cell repertoires in COVID-19. Turning to the study itself: Italy, Spain and the United States were the sources of the convalescent and acute COVID-19 samples.

Some clones are missing from TCRdb's copy, which holds only in-frame ones; the method was immunoSEQ multiplex PCR. The sample has some 300,000 clones; about 90% are singletons. This chain links TRBV7-6 with TRBJ2-3; TRBD2 matches 9 bases. The specimen sequenced was PBMCs or T cells enriched from blood (not recorded which). This clonotype originated in a woman aged 25 to 39 who had recovered from COVID-19. As DNA, the CDR3 is TGTGCCAGCAGCTTAGTGTCGGGACTAGCCACAGATACGCAGTATTTT. It codes for CASSLVSGLATDTQYF.